Included here is one T cell receptor beta chain sequence, with context. The antigen is unknown. This sample stems from a study of monozygotic twins with inflammatory bowel disease. Study-level results: Varying immunosuppressive regimens may have increased patient repertoire variability. Fewer shared clonotypes with others were found in IBD patients than in healthy twins, especially with disease activity.

This CDR3 comprises 13 residues. Germline V CDR1 and CDR2: KGHDR, SFDVKD. Total RNA input per TCR library was around 3,600 ng. Through template switching, UMIs that included a 6-nucleotide sample barcode were added. Each CDR3 protein gets one entry in TCRdb, which reprocessed the 5' RACE reads and gives no DNA. The sample table includes some 150,000 distinct CDR3 sequences. The V and J genes are TRBV24-1 and TRBJ2-2. The sequenced sample consisted of blood. This TCR came from a human donor with ulcerative colitis or Crohn's disease, or a healthy co-twin of an affected twin (not recorded which). This CDR3 is CATSDLPAGELFF.